This TCR beta chain originates from a study of shared clonotypes between healthy human individuals. The trim removed 6 bases at V and 3 bases at J, leaving 9 bases unmatched. The CDR3 length is 15 residues. CDR1 and CDR2 from the germline V gene are MDHEN and SYDVKM. Every subset's genomic DNA went evenly onto several immunoSEQ plates. The table came from immunoSEQ multiplex PCR; TCRdb's copy has only in-frame clones and leaves some out. The sample yields approximately 2.3 million clones, 85% to 95% seen once. The J gene is TRBJ1-1, the V gene TRBV28; 8 bases are shared with TRBD1. The sequence was collected from a man younger than 30 in good health. Some clones in this sample may be carry-over from other donors' samples. Sequencing was carried out using naive CD4+ T cells from PBMCs. Subset indicated: CD45RA+ positively selected. This CDR3 reads CASRPAGGAHTEAFF. CDR3 in DNA: TGTGCCAGCAGACCCGCAGGGGGCGCGCACACTGAAGCTTTCTTT.